This is a list of T cell receptor beta chains from one sample in a study of T cell responses to AZD1222 COVID-19 vaccine. Measured with immunoSEQ multiplex PCR; TCRdb has only the in-frame clones, and not every one. Of some 140,000 clones listed, about 92% are singletons. The source was peripheral blood, collected on day 0 of AZD1222 vaccination. The receptor source for this set is an adult in good health. Each CDR3 is given with its conserved first and last residue. Each record gives: V gene, D gene, J gene, clone size, CDR3 protein, CDR3 DNA. The D gene is left open where the match is weak. Not all rows give a size; the values are once, few, many and, for expanded clones, a class.

TRBV19	.	TRBJ1-4	.	CASRRAAAPTNEKLFF	TGTGCCAGTAGAAGGGCCGCGGCTCCAACTAATGAAAAACTGTTTTTT
TRBV10-3	TRBD1	TRBJ1-5	.	CAISAGTEVNQPQHF	TGTGCCATCAGTGCCGGGACAGAAGTCAATCAGCCCCAGCATTTT
TRBV3-1/TRBV3-2	.	TRBJ2-7	.	CASSQGYEQYF	TGTGCCAGCAGCCAAGGCTACGAGCAGTACTTC
TRBV5-4	.	TRBJ2-1	.	CASSSGGDVYNEQFF	TGTGCCAGCAGCTCCGGGGGAGACGTATACAATGAGCAGTTCTTC
TRBV4-1	TRBD2	TRBJ2-7	.	CASSQDIYGGRRGNEQYF	TGCGCCAGCAGCCAAGATATATATGGCGGGAGGAGGGGGAACGAGCAGTACTTC
TRBV5-4	TRBD1	TRBJ1-1	.	CAKGQRNTEAFF	TGTGCCAAGGGACAGCGGAACACTGAAGCTTTCTTT
TRBV5-4	TRBD2	TRBJ2-5	.	CASSLETSLETQYF	TGTGCCAGCAGCTTGGAGACTAGCTTGGAGACCCAGTACTTC
TRBV10-3	.	TRBJ1-3	.	CASQTGSSGNTIYF	TGTGCCAGCCAGACAGGTTCCTCTGGAAACACCATATATTTT
TRBV11-2	TRBD2	TRBJ2-7	.	CASSSVISGRIYEQYF	TGTGCCAGCAGCTCTGTGATTAGCGGGAGGATCTACGAGCAGTACTTC
TRBV5-6	.	TRBJ1-1	few	CASRPGQNTEAFF	TGTGCCAGCAGGCCGGGACAGAACACTGAAGCTTTCTTT
TRBV5-6	.	TRBJ2-1	.	CASSLGVPRGEQFF	TGTGCCAGCAGCTTGGGGGTCCCGAGGGGGGAGCAGTTCTTC
TRBV19	.	TRBJ1-4	.	CASSMEKVATNEKLFF	TGTGCCAGTAGTATGGAGAAAGTTGCAACTAATGAAAAACTGTTTTTT
TRBV7-7	TRBD1	TRBJ2-5	.	CASSLFGTGGETQYF	TGTGCCAGCAGCTTATTCGGGACAGGGGGAGAGACCCAGTACTTC
TRBV19	.	TRBJ2-5	few	CASSNDPQARETQYF	TGTGCCAGTAGTAACGATCCACAGGCAAGGGAGACCCAGTACTTC
TRBV7-3	TRBD2	TRBJ2-1	.	CASSLTGRLAGNDSYNEQFF	TGTGCCAGCAGCTTAACTGGCAGACTAGCGGGTAACGACTCCTACAATGAGCAGTTCTTC
TRBV5-1	TRBD2	TRBJ2-2	.	CASSLGTRDTGELFF	TGCGCCAGCAGCCTCGGGACTAGGGACACCGGGGAGCTGTTTTTT
TRBV30	TRBD1	TRBJ1-4	.	CAWSVDRDEKLFF	TGTGCCTGGAGTGTGGACAGGGATGAAAAACTGTTTTTT
TRBV5-8	.	TRBJ2-7	.	CASSRRGGWEQYF	TGTGCCAGCAGCCGACGAGGAGGGTGGGAGCAGTACTTC
TRBV19	TRBD2	TRBJ2-7	.	CASRRGGAGSSYEQYF	TGTGCCAGTAGGAGGGGAGGGGCGGGATCCTCCTACGAGCAGTACTTC
TRBV7-2	.	TRBJ1-5	.	CASSQMGGQNQPQHF	TGTGCCAGCAGCCAGATGGGGGGCCAAAATCAGCCCCAGCATTTT
TRBV19	TRBD1	TRBJ2-2	.	CASRGQGFTGELFF	TGTGCCAGTAGGGGACAGGGCTTCACCGGGGAGCTGTTTTTT
TRBV28	TRBD1	TRBJ1-4	.	CASSFGGGEKLFF	TGTGCCAGCAGTTTCGGAGGGGGCGAAAAACTGTTTTTT
TRBV25-1	.	TRBJ1-2	.	CASRSSGDHYGYTF	TGTGCCAGCAGATCCTCAGGGGATCACTATGGCTACACCTTC
TRBV5-1	.	TRBJ1-3	.	CASSLAPRPSSGNTIYF	TGCGCCAGCAGCTTGGCCCCACGGCCGAGCTCTGGAAACACCATATATTTT
TRBV7-3	TRBD1	TRBJ2-7	.	CASSLTGSSYEQYF	TGTGCCAGCAGCTTGACAGGGAGCTCCTACGAGCAGTACTTC
TRBV18	TRBD1	TRBJ1-2	few	CASSFDRGYNYGYTF	TGTGCCAGCTCATTCGACAGGGGGTACAACTATGGCTACACCTTC
TRBV11-3	TRBD2	TRBJ2-3	.	CASSPGLSTDTQYF	TGTGCCAGCAGCCCGGGACTAAGCACAGATACGCAGTATTTT
TRBV23-1	.	TRBJ2-7	.	CASSQSRRSDSYEQYF	TGCGCCAGCAGTCAATCGAGGCGTTCGGACTCCTACGAGCAGTACTTC
TRBV6-5	TRBD2	TRBJ2-3	.	CASTRASGRHDTQYF	TGTGCCAGCACCCGGGCTAGCGGGAGACATGATACGCAGTATTTT
TRBV30	.	TRBJ2-7	.	CAWSIRKSYEQYF	TGTGCCTGGAGTATACGAAAGTCCTACGAGCAGTACTTC
TRBV6-5	.	TRBJ2-7	once	CASRAGGTPYEQYF	TGTGCCAGCAGAGCAGGAGGGACCCCCTACGAGCAGTACTTC
TRBV19	.	TRBJ2-5	.	CASSSDPLQEAQYF	TGTGCCAGTAGTAGCGACCCCTTACAAGAGGCCCAGTACTTC
TRBV9	.	TRBJ2-3	.	CASSVAPDGSTDTQYF	TGTGCCAGCAGCGTAGCCCCCGACGGGAGCACAGATACGCAGTATTTT
TRBV19	TRBD2	TRBJ2-2	.	CASSIVGAGGNTGELFF	TGTGCCAGTAGTATAGTCGGAGCGGGGGGTAACACCGGGGAGCTGTTTTTT
TRBV7-2	.	TRBJ1-2	.	CASSLGPGLLYGYTF	TGTGCCAGCAGCTTAGGTCCAGGGCTTCTCTATGGCTACACCTTC
TRBV9	.	TRBJ2-4	once	CASSSRLRDIQYF	TGTGCCAGCAGCTCACGATTGCGGGACATTCAGTACTTC
TRBV5-1	TRBD1	TRBJ2-7	.	CASSHRTGKDNEQYF	TGCGCCAGCAGCCACAGGACAGGGAAGGATAACGAGCAGTACTTC
TRBV6-5	TRBD2	TRBJ2-3	.	CASSYLAGLDTQYF	TGTGCCAGCAGTTATCTAGCGGGACTAGATACGCAGTATTTT
TRBV3-1/TRBV3-2	.	TRBJ1-4	.	CASSPSYATNEKLFF	TGTGCCAGCAGCCCCTCATATGCAACTAATGAAAAACTGTTTTTT
TRBV9	TRBD1	TRBJ2-1	.	CAGSVESGDRGLVNEQFF	TGTGCCGGCAGCGTAGAGTCGGGAGACAGGGGGTTGGTCAATGAGCAGTTCTTC
TRBV12-5	.	TRBJ1-2	.	CASGSPSYTF	TGTGCTAGTGGCTCCCCGTCCTACACCTTC
TRBV27	.	TRBJ1-4	.	CASRLVTGHNEKLFF	TGTGCCAGCAGGCTTGTTACAGGGCATAATGAAAAACTGTTTTTT
TRBV27	.	TRBJ2-3	.	CASTSRADTQYF	TGTGCCAGCACCTCCCGGGCAGATACGCAGTATTTT
TRBV7-2	.	TRBJ1-2	.	CASSLGQISSYGYTF	TGTGCCAGCAGCTTAGGTCAGATCTCCTCGTATGGCTACACCTTC
TRBV2	.	TRBJ2-1	.	CASSDQGGYSYNEQFF	TGTGCCAGCAGTGATCAGGGCGGGTACTCCTACAATGAGCAGTTCTTC
TRBV30	.	TRBJ2-7	.	CAWARGGYEQYF	TGTGCCTGGGCGCGGGGAGGTTACGAGCAGTACTTC
TRBV7-2	.	TRBJ2-1	.	CASSLGVGPYNEQFF	TGTGCCAGCAGCTTAGGCGTGGGCCCCTACAATGAGCAGTTCTTC
TRBV18	.	TRBJ2-1	.	CASSPVGSPGEQFF	TGTGCCAGCTCACCAGTCGGGTCGCCGGGAGAGCAGTTCTTC
TRBV30	.	TRBJ1-3	once	CAWRAGSSGNTIYF	TGTGCCTGGAGGGCAGGGAGCTCTGGAAACACCATATATTTT
TRBV5-1	.	TRBJ1-3	.	CASSLVGGPGNTIYF	TGCGCCAGCAGCTTGGTAGGGGGGCCTGGAAACACCATATATTTT
TRBV5-6	.	TRBJ2-5	.	CASSLAALTMTQYF	TGTGCCAGCAGCTTGGCAGCCCTCACGATGACCCAGTACTTC
TRBV5-1	TRBD2	TRBJ2-5	.	CASYRGLAGARDGETQYF	TGCGCCAGCTATAGAGGACTAGCGGGAGCGCGTGATGGGGAGACCCAGTACTTC
TRBV9	.	TRBJ1-6	.	CASSVDQALGSPLHF	TGTGCCAGCAGCGTAGACCAGGCCTTGGGTTCACCCCTCCACTTT
TRBV6-6	.	TRBJ1-1	.	CASSYRGAQNTEAFF	TGTGCCAGCAGTTACCGGGGCGCCCAGAACACTGAAGCTTTCTTT
TRBV9	.	TRBJ2-3	.	CASSADSSTDTQYF	TGTGCCAGCAGCGCGGACTCTAGCACAGATACGCAGTATTTT
TRBV2	.	TRBJ1-1	.	CASSPRSNTEAFF	TGTGCCAGCAGTCCCCGGTCAAACACTGAAGCTTTCTTT
TRBV7-9	TRBD1	TRBJ1-6	once	CASSPPRTGGDSPLHF	TGTGCCAGCAGCCCTCCACGGACAGGGGGCGACTCACCCCTCCACTTT
TRBV19	.	TRBJ2-3	.	CASSIFSLAGRDTQYF	TGTGCCAGTAGTATTTTCTCGTTGGCGGGACGCGATACGCAGTATTTT
TRBV27	.	TRBJ1-1	.	CASSLPPSLRTEAFF	TGTGCCAGCAGCCTCCCGCCGTCTTTGAGGACTGAAGCTTTCTTT
TRBV2	.	TRBJ2-1	.	CASSDRAGNEQFF	TGTGCCAGCAGTGACCGAGCTGGCAATGAGCAGTTCTTC